The 30 T cell receptor beta chains given below trace back to one sample, sequenced in a study of blood T cell repertoires in COVID-19. The repertoire was sequenced with immunoSEQ multiplex PCR; TCRdb's copy has only in-frame clones and lacks some. Of hundreds of thousands of clones detected, just over 85% appear once; the ten largest clones hold roughly 4.5%. The specimen sequenced was PBMCs or T cells enriched from blood (not recorded which). These receptors all come from a man younger than 40 who had recovered from COVID-19.

This clone was observed a single time. This chain uses TRBV28 with TRBJ1-2, with 9 bases lining up with TRBD1. The CDR3 is made up of 15 amino acids. The V gene's germline CDR1 is MDHEN and CDR2 SYDVKM. The J segment lost 4 bases and the V segment lost 2 bases, leaving 5 bases of the junction unmatched. CDR3 nucleotide sequence: TGTGCCAGCAGTTTAACAGGGGGCGCCTCCTATGGCTACACCTTC. Encoded protein: CASSLTGGASYGYTF.

The V and J genes are TRBV6-6 and TRBJ1-2; 7 bases line up with TRBD1. CDR1 is MNHNY, CDR2 SVGAGI, per germline (reference sequence). The CDR3 totals 16 residues. V was pared by 5 bases and J by 2 bases, with 11 bases of the junction left unmatched. The CDR3 bases are TGTGCCAGCAGTAAACTTGGACAGGAGAGGAACTATGGCTACACCTTC. This translates into CASSKLGQERNYGYTF.

This rearrangement joins TRBV20-1 to TRBJ2-1; tentatively, D is TRBD1 (5 bases). Per the germline V gene, CDR1 is DFQATT and CDR2 is SNEGSKA (reference sequence). This CDR3 spans 11 amino acids. V lost 6 bases and J 4 bases, leaving 7 bases between the germline ends. The DNA of the CDR3 is TGCAGTGCCCCAGGGTACAATGAGCAGTTCTTC. Its protein product is CSAPGYNEQFF.

The V and J genes are TRBV27 and TRBJ2-7; 7 nucleotides line up with TRBD2. The CDR3 runs to 13 residues. The trim removed 6 bases at V and 2 bases at J, leaving 4 bases unmatched. The germline V gene encodes CDR1 MNHEY and CDR2 SMNVEV (reference sequence). The CDR3 nucleotides read TGTGCCAGCAGCATTGCGGGAGCCTACGAGCAGTACTTC. Protein sequence: CASSIAGAYEQYF.

The V gene is TRBV19, the J gene TRBJ1-5; D perhaps matches TRBD1 (6 bases). CDR1 and CDR2 (germline): LNHDA, SQIVND (reference sequence). The V gene lost 2 bases and the J gene lost 2 bases, with 16 bases spanning the gap. The CDR3 covers 17 residues. CDR3 nucleotide sequence: TGTGCCAGTAGTATAACCCCGCCAGGGGCAGGCAATCAGCCCCAGCATTTT. This translates into CASSITPPGAGNQPQHF.

The chain links TRBV19 to TRBJ1-5, with D unclear. The CDR3 length is 13 residues. Germline V gene data show CDR1 as LNHDA and CDR2 as SQIVND (reference sequence). V was cut by 4 bases and J by 5 bases, with 9 bases left in between. CDR3 protein: CASSNKQHQPQHF. CDR3 nucleotide sequence: TGTGCCAGTAGTAACAAACAGCATCAGCCCCAGCATTTT.

The chain recombines TRBV5-4 with TRBJ2-3; the D is unclear. The ends were cut back, 4 bases at V and 0 bases at J, with 15 bases in the middle. The CDR3 has 16 amino acids. Germline V gene sequence: CDR1 SGHNT, CDR2 YYREEE (reference sequence). In DNA form, the CDR3 reads TGTGCCAGCAGCCCAGAGACACAGTCTAGCACAGATACGCAGTATTTT. Translation: CASSPETQSSTDTQYF.

The gene calls are TRBV29-1 and TRBJ1-1; TRBD1 matches at 9 bases. The CDR3 has 12 amino acids. J was trimmed by 5 bases and V by 7 bases; bases with no gene match: 5. Germline loops: CDR1 SQVTM, CDR2 ANQGSEA. DNA for the CDR3: TGCAGCGCCCTAGGGACAGGGACTGAAGCTTTCTTT. This sequence encodes CSALGTGTEAFF.

The genes are TRBV7-9 and TRBJ1-4; D remains ambiguous. Trimming stripped 0 bases from V and 7 bases from J, with 15 bases between. The germline CDR1 and CDR2 sequences are SEHNR and FQNEAQ (reference sequence). CDR3 length: 16 amino acids. This CDR3 reads CASSLALGGPSEKLFF. CDR3 DNA: TGTGCCAGCAGCTTAGCGCTTGGCGGGCCATCTGAAAAACTGTTTTTT.

This chain joins TRBV30 and TRBJ1-5; 7 nucleotides agree with TRBD1. Losses at the gene ends were 3 bases for V and 3 bases for J; bases not matched to a gene: 8. Germline V lookup: CDR1 GTSNPN, CDR2 SVGIG (reference sequence). The CDR3 totals 15 residues. The CDR3 nucleotides read TGTGCCTGGAGCCCGGGACAGACCTCCAATCAGCCCCAGCATTTT. As protein: CAWSPGQTSNQPQHF.

The chain has TRBV19 and TRBJ2-3; 9 bases line up with TRBD2. There are 15 residues in the CDR3. J was trimmed by 0 bases and V by 7 bases; bases with no gene match: 5. Germline V gene lookup returns CDR1 LNHDA and CDR2 SQIVND (reference sequence). The CDR3 is CASTPAGGSTDTQYF. The CDR3 DNA reads as TGTGCCAGTACCCCAGCGGGGGGTAGCACAGATACGCAGTATTTT.

The sample holds one count of this clone. This chain uses TRBV3-1 (or the pseudogene TRBV3-2) with TRBJ2-3; a possible D gene is TRBD1 (7 bases). V gave up 3 bases and J gave up 5 bases, with 18 bases separating them. Germline V lookup: CDR1 LGHDT, CDR2 YNNKEL (reference sequence). The length of the CDR3 is 16 residues. CDR3 bases: TGTGCCAGCAGCCAGCCCAGCAGGGGGGCCGGAGATACGCAGTATTTT. Translation: CASSQPSRGAGDTQYF.

The rearrangement links TRBV10-1 to TRBJ1-5; TRBD1 matches at 7 bases. CDR3 length: 20 residues. Per the germline V gene, CDR1 is WNHNN and CDR2 is SYGVQD (reference sequence). V gave up 5 bases and J gave up 0 bases; unmatched junction bases: 19. The CDR3 loop is CASSPVGRGTAVYSNQPQHF. As DNA, the CDR3 is TGCGCCAGCAGTCCAGTCGGACGCGGGACAGCAGTTTATAGCAATCAGCCCCAGCATTTT.

The chain links TRBV20-1 to TRBJ1-2; D ambiguous. V was clipped by 3 bases and J by 0 bases, with 5 bases between them. The CDR3 extends over 12 amino acids. Germline V CDR1 and CDR2: DFQATT, SNEGSKA (reference sequence). CDR3 loop: CSASQANYGYTF. In nucleotides, the CDR3 is TGCAGTGCTAGTCAGGCTAACTATGGCTACACCTTC.

The V gene is TRBV3-1 (or the pseudogene TRBV3-2), the J gene TRBJ1-2; TRBD1 aligns across 9 bases. This CDR3 contains 14 residues. From germline, CDR1 is LGHDT and CDR2 YNNKEL (reference sequence). Trimming took 4 bases from V and 6 from J; bases not matched to a gene: 6. CDR3 sequence reads: CASSRNGQGHGYTF. The CDR3 DNA follows: TGTGCCAGCAGCCGAAATGGACAGGGGCATGGCTACACCTTC.

The chain links TRBV5-5 to TRBJ2-1; TRBD1 matches 8 bases. V lost 4 bases to trimming and J lost 12 bases; unmatched junction nucleotides: 9. The CDR3 runs to 13 residues. Germline assignment: CDR1 SGHKS and CDR2 YYEKEE (reference sequence). In DNA, the CDR3 is TGTGCCAGCAGCGGCGACAGGGGCGAGGGGCAGTTCTTC. Protein product: CASSGDRGEGQFF.

There are a few counts of this clone. The V call is TRBV15, the J call TRBJ2-7, with 10 bases identical to TRBD1. Unmatched junction bases numbered 0, after V lost 1 base and J lost 0 bases. The CDR3 is made up of 15 amino acids. Germline V CDR1 and CDR2: LNHNV, YYDKDF (reference sequence). The CDR3 is CATSRGTGGSYEQYF. The CDR3 DNA follows: TGTGCCACCAGCAGAGGGACAGGGGGCTCCTACGAGCAGTACTTC. The variable domain in full, completed from reference TRBV15 and TRBJ2-7, reads DAMVIQNPRYQVTQFGKPVTLSCSQTLNHNVMYWYQQKSSQAPKLLFHYYDKDFNNEADTPDNFQSRRPNTSFCFLDIRSPGLGDTAMYLCATSRGTGGSYEQYFGPGTRLTVT.

The chain uses TRBV28 and TRBJ2-3, with 9 nucleotides matching TRBD1. Looked up from germline, CDR1 is MDHEN and CDR2 is SYDVKM. This CDR3 has 15 amino acids. V lost 2 bases, J lost 5 bases, and 5 bases stayed unmatched. This chain's CDR3 is CASSLEGQGLDTQYF. The CDR3 region has the DNA TGTGCCAGCAGTTTAGAGGGACAGGGATTAGATACGCAGTATTTT. Based on the CDR3 plus reference TRBV28 and TRBJ2-3, the full variable domain is DVKVTQSSRYLVKRTGEKVFLECVQDMDHENMFWYRQDPGLGLRLIYFSYDVKMKEKGDIPEGYSVSREKKERFSLILESASTNQTSMYLCASSLEGQGLDTQYFGPGTRLTVL.

The V call is TRBV7-9, the J call TRBJ2-1, with D maybe TRBD2 (6 bases). Germline values: CDR1 SEHNR, CDR2 FQNEAQ (reference sequence). Trimming cost V 7 bases and J 3 bases, with 7 bases left between them. The CDR3 loop spans 12 amino acids. The chain's CDR3 is CASMGGYNEQFF. The CDR3, as DNA: TGTGCCAGCATGGGGGGCTACAATGAGCAGTTCTTC.

The chain employs TRBV5-1 and TRBJ2-1; 11 nucleotides line up with TRBD2. This CDR3 comprises 18 residues. J was trimmed by 3 bases and V by 4 bases; bases with no gene match: 12. Germline CDR1 is SGHRS and CDR2 is YFSETQ. The CDR3 protein is CASSATSGEVIGYNEQFF. In DNA form, the CDR3 reads TGCGCCAGCAGCGCGACTAGCGGGGAGGTAATCGGCTACAATGAGCAGTTCTTC.

V gene TRBV3-1 (or the pseudogene TRBV3-2) combines with J gene TRBJ2-1, with TRBD2 matching 7 bases. Looked up from germline, CDR1 is LGHDT and CDR2 is YNNKEL (reference sequence). The CDR3 contains 19 residues. Trimming cost V 2 bases and J 7 bases; bases outside gene matches: 20. The CDR3 loop is CASSQPRGKRENQRNEQFF. The DNA of the CDR3 is TGTGCCAGCAGCCAACCGCGGGGGAAGCGGGAAAACCAGCGGAATGAGCAGTTCTTC.

V gene TRBV29-1 combines with J gene TRBJ2-1, with D perhaps TRBD2 (6 bases). Germline V gene data show CDR1 as SQVTM and CDR2 as ANQGSEA. V gave up 1 base and J gave up 5 bases, with 9 bases separating them. CDR3 length: 13 residues. CDR3 sequence reads: CSVEAGANNEQFF. DNA of the CDR3: TGCAGCGTTGAAGCGGGAGCCAACAATGAGCAGTTCTTC.

The chain is built from TRBV11-3 and TRBJ2-7; 8 bases align to TRBD1. The germline gives CDR1 SGHNT, CDR2 YENEEA. J lost 2 bases, V lost 5 bases, and 5 bases had no gene match. This CDR3 contains 14 residues. The CDR3: CASSNYRGAYEQYF. The CDR3 DNA follows: TGTGCCAGCAGCAACTACAGGGGGGCCTACGAGCAGTACTTC.

This clone was counted only a few times. The V call is TRBV4-1, the J call TRBJ1-2; D is undetermined. V was clipped by 0 bases and J by 4 bases, with 15 bases between them. The length of the CDR3 is 16 residues. From germline, CDR1 is MGHRA and CDR2 YSYEKL. For the CDR3, the DNA is TGCGCCAGCAGCCAAGATTGGTCTGGTAGTAGCTATGGCTACACCTTC. Translating it yields CASSQDWSGSSYGYTF.

The chain carries TRBV3-1 (or the pseudogene TRBV3-2) and TRBJ2-1; the D gene is possibly TRBD2 (5 bases). V lost 2 bases and J 9 bases, leaving 14 bases between the germline ends. Germline V gives CDR1 LGHDT, CDR2 YNNKEL (reference sequence). The CDR3 loop spans 14 amino acids. The CDR3 nucleotides are TGTGCCAGCAGCCAACTTACCCCCGAGGGTGAGCAGTTCTTC. Encoded protein: CASSQLTPEGEQFF.

The rearrangement links TRBV27 to TRBJ1-3; D not resolved. CDR3 size: 15 residues. V gave up 6 bases and J gave up 0 bases, with 12 bases separating them. Germline values: CDR1 MNHEY, CDR2 SMNVEV (reference sequence). The CDR3 spells CASSPDGNSGNTIYF. Written as DNA, the CDR3 is TGTGCCAGCAGCCCGGACGGGAACTCTGGAAACACCATATATTTT.

V gene TRBV28 combines with J gene TRBJ1-2, with 7 nucleotides matching TRBD1. J lost 4 bases, V lost 11 bases, and 7 bases had no gene match. The CDR3 runs 12 residues. Germline values: CDR1 MDHEN, CDR2 SYDVKM. CDR3 protein: CAGGQKFYGYTF. The CDR3 region has the DNA TGTGCCGGGGGACAGAAGTTCTATGGCTACACCTTC.

The V and J genes are TRBV9 and TRBJ2-5; TRBD1 agrees at 11 bases. Germline CDR1 SGDLS, CDR2 YYNGEE. The CDR3 covers 15 residues. With V trimmed by 4 bases and J by 5 bases, 7 bases remained unmatched. The CDR3: CASSTGTGGLETQYF. CDR3 nucleotide sequence: TGTGCCAGCAGCACCGGGACAGGGGGTTTGGAGACCCAGTACTTC. Complete variable domain (other parts from reference TRBV9 and TRBJ2-5): DSGVTQTPKHLITATGQRVTLRCSPRSGDLSVYWYQQSLDQGLQFLIQYYNGEERAKGNILERFSAQQFPDLHSELNLSSLELGDSALYFCASSTGTGGLETQYFGPGTRLLVL.

The chain's CDR3 is CASSSLAGMGQETQYF. DNA for the CDR3: TGTGCCAGCAGTAGCTTGGCAGGGATGGGTCAAGAGACCCAGTACTTC. The chain uses TRBV28 and TRBJ2-5, with D tentatively TRBD1 (5 bases). The V gene's germline CDR1 is MDHEN and CDR2 SYDVKM. V was cut by 5 bases and J by 2 bases, with 18 bases left in between. CDR3 size: 16 residues.

This clone has just a few counts. The chain combines TRBV24-1 with TRBJ2-7, with D unresolved. The CDR3 has 13 amino acids. Trimming removed 4 bases at V and 3 bases at J, with 9 bases between. Germline-derived CDR1 and CDR2 are KGHDR and SFDVKD. Here the CDR3 reads CATSDGHDYEQYF. The DNA for the CDR3 is TGTGCCACCAGTGACGGTCATGACTACGAGCAGTACTTC.